This TCR beta chain was profiled in a study of cytomegalovirus exposure and HLA in healthy donors. Study details: The same platform used for the roughly 610 first-cohort repertoires was also used for the 120 validation repertoires, as a later analysis reported.

Study results and caveats: Whilst most TCR sequences proved rare, a subset of public TCRs occurred across many donors. The study flagged fewer than 200 TCR beta chains as cytomegalovirus-associated.

The germline V gene has CDR1 MNHNS and CDR2 SASEGT. Trimming cost V 7 bases and J 0 bases, with 16 bases left between them. The CDR3 runs to 15 residues. For this clone: Antigen specificity is unknown.

This table comes from immunoSEQ multiplex PCR, and its TCRdb copy is limited to in-frame clones, with some not included. The profile shows around 180,000 clones, approximately 88% of them singletons. The specimen sequenced was PBMCs. The origin of this receptor is a man younger than 35 in good health and CMV-seropositive. V usage is TRBV6-1 and J usage is TRBJ2-7; D perhaps matches TRBD2 (6 bases). In DNA, the CDR3 is TGTGCCAGCATCCTGAATGGAGGGAGCTCCTACGAGCAGTACTTC. This encodes CASILNGGSSYEQYF.